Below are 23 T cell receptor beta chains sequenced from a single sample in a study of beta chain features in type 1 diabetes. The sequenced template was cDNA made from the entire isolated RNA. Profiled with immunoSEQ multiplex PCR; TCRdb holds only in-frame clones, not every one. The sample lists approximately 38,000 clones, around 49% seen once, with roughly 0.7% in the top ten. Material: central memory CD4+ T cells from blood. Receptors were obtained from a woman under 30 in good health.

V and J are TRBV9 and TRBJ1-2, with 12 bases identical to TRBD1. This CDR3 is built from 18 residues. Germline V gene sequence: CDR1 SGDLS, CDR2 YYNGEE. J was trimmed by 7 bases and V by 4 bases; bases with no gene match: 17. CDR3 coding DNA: TGTGCCAGCAGCTCCCAAACCGGGACAGGGGGCCACCTCGGTGGCTACACCTTC. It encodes CASSSQTGTGGHLGGYTF. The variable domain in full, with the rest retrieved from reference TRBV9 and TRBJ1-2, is DSGVTQTPKHLITATGQRVTLRCSPRSGDLSVYWYQQSLDQGLQFLIQYYNGEERAKGNILERFSAQQFPDLHSELNLSSLELGDSALYFCASSSQTGTGGHLGGYTFGSGTRLTVV.

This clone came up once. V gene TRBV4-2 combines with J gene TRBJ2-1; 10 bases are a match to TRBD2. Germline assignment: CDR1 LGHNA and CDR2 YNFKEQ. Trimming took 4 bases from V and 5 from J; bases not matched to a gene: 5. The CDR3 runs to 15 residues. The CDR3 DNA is TGTGCCAGCAGCCTAGGCCTAGCGGGAGACAATGAGCAGTTCTTC. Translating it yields CASSLGLAGDNEQFF.

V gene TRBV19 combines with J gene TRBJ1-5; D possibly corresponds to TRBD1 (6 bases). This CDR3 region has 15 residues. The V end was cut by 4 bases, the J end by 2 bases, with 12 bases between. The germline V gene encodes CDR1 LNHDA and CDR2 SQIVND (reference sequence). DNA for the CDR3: TGTGCCAGTAGTACTACAGGGAGACGCAATCAGCCCCAGCATTTT. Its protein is CASSTTGRRNQPQHF.

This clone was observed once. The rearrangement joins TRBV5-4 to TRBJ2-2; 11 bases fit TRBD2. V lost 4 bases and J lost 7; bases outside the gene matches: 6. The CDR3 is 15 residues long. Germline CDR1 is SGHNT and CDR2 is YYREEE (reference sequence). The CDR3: CASSRGLAEGGELFF. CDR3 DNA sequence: TGTGCCAGCAGCCGGGGACTAGCGGAAGGCGGGGAGCTGTTTTTT.

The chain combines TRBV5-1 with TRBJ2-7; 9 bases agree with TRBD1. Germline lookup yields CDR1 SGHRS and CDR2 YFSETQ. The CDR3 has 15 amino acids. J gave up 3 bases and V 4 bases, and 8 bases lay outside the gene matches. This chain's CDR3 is CASSPVRTGDYEQYF. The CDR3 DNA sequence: TGCGCCAGCAGCCCAGTGAGGACAGGGGACTACGAGCAGTACTTC.

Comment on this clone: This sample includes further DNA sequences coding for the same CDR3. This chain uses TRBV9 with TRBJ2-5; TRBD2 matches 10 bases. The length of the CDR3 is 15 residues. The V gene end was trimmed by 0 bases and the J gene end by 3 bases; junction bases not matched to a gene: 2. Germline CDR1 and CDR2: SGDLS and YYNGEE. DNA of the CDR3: TGTGCCAGCAGCGTAGGCCTAGCGGGGGAAGAGACCCAGTACTTC. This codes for CASSVGLAGEETQYF.

The CDR3 DNA is TGTGCCAGCAGTGAAAGGGACACCTCTGCGCAGTATTTT. Its translation: CASSERDTSAQYF. The rearrangement uses TRBV6-1 and TRBJ2-3, with a tentative D call TRBD1 (6 bases). The germline V gene has CDR1 MNHNS and CDR2 SASEGT. Trimming took 2 bases from V and 10 from J, leaving 13 bases between them. The CDR3 extends over 13 amino acids.

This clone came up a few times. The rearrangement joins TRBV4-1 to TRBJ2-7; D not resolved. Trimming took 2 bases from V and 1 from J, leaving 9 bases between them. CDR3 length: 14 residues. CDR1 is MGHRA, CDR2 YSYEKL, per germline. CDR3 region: CASSQTYLSYEQYF. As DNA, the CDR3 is TGCGCCAGCAGCCAAACTTACCTTTCCTACGAGCAGTACTTC.

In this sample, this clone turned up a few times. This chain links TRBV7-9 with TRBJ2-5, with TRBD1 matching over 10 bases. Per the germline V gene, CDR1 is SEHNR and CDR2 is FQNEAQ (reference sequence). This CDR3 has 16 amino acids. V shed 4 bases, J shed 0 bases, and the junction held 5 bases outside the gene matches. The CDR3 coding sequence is TGTGCCAGCAGCTATACCGGGACAGGGGACCAAGAGACCCAGTACTTC. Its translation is CASSYTGTGDQETQYF.

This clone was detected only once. CDR3 nucleotide sequence: TGTGCCACCAGCAGAGGTGGTAGCGGGAGAAAAAATGAGCAGTTCTTC. As protein: CATSRGGSGRKNEQFF. V and J are TRBV15 and TRBJ2-1; TRBD2 matches 9 bases. Germline CDR1 and CDR2: LNHNV and YYDKDF (reference sequence). J lost 7 bases, V lost 1 base, and 8 bases had no gene match. This CDR3 is built from 16 residues.

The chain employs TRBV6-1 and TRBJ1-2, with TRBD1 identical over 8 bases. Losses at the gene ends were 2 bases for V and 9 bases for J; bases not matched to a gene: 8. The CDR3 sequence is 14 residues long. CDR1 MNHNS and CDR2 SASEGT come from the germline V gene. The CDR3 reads CASSETGGGRSYTF. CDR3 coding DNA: TGTGCCAGCAGTGAAACAGGGGGAGGACGGAGCTACACCTTC.

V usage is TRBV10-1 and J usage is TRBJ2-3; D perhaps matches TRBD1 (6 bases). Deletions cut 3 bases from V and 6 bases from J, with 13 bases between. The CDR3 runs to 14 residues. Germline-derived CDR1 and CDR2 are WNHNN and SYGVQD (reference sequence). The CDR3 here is CASSDRGRQDTQYF. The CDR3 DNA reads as TGCGCCAGCAGTGACAGGGGTCGTCAGGATACGCAGTATTTT.

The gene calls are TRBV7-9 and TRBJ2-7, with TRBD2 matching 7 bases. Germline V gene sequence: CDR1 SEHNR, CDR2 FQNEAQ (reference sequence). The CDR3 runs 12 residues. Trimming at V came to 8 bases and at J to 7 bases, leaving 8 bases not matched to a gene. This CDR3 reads CASAAFGGEQYF. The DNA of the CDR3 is TGTGCCAGCGCGGCTTTCGGGGGGGAGCAGTACTTC.

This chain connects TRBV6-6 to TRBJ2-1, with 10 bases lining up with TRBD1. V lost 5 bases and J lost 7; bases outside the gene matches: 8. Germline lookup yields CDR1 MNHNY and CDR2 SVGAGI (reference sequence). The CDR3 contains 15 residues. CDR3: CASSAPGQGRNEQFF. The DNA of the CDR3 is TGTGCCAGCAGTGCTCCGGGACAGGGGAGGAATGAGCAGTTCTTC.

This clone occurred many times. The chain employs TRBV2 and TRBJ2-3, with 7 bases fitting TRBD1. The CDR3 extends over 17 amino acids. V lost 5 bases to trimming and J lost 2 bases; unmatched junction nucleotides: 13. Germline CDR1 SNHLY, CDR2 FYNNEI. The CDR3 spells CASSTTDRRTYTDTQYF. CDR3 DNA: TGTGCCAGCAGTACAACGGACAGGAGGACATACACAGATACGCAGTATTTT.

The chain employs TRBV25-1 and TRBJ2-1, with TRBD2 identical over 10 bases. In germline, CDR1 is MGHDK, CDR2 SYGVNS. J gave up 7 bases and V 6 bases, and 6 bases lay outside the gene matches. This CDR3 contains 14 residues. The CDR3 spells CASRVAGGENEQFF. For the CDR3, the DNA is TGTGCCAGCAGAGTAGCGGGAGGAGAGAATGAGCAGTTCTTC.

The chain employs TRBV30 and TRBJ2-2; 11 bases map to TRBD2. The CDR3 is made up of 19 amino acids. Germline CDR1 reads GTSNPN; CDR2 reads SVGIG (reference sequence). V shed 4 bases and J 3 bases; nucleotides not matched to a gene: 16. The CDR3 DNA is TGTGCCTGGACGATTGCCTCCACTAGCGGGAGATGGGACACCGGGGAGCTGTTTTTT. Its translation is CAWTIASTSGRWDTGELFF.

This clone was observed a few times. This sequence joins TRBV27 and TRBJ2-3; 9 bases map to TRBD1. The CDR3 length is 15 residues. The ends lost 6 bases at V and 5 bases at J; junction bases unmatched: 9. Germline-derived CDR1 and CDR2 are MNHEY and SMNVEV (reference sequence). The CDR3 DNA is TGTGCCAGCAGAGACTTCGGGACAGGGAAAGATACGCAGTATTTT. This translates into CASRDFGTGKDTQYF.

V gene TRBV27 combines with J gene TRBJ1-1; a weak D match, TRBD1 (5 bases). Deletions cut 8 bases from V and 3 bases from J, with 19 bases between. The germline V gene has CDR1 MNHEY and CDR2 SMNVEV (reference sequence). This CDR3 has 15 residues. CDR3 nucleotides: TGTGCCAGCTGCTTAAGCCCCTCAGGGCACACTGAAGCTTTCTTT. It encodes CASCLSPSGHTEAFF.

The CDR3 loop is CASSPPGQGTDTQYF. The CDR3 nucleotides are TGTGCCAGCTCACCACCCGGGCAGGGAACAGATACGCAGTATTTT. J is TRBJ2-3 and V is TRBV18, with a weak D call TRBD1 (5 bases). CDR3 size: 15 residues. Trimming took 0 bases from V and 3 from J, leaving 10 bases between them. Germline lookup yields CDR1 KGHSH and CDR2 LQKENI.

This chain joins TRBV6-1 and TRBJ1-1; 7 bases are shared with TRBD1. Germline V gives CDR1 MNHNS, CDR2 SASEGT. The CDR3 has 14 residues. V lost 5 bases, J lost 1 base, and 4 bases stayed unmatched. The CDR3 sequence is CASSFRDRNTEAFF. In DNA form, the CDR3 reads TGTGCCAGCAGTTTCCGGGACAGGAACACTGAAGCTTTCTTT.

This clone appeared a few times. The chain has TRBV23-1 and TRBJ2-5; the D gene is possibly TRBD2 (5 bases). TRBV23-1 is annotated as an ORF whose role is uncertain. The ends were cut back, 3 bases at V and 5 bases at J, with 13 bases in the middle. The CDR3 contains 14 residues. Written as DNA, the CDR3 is TGCGCCAGCAGTCACGTTCCTGGCGGGGAGACCCAGTACTTC. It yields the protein CASSHVPGGETQYF.

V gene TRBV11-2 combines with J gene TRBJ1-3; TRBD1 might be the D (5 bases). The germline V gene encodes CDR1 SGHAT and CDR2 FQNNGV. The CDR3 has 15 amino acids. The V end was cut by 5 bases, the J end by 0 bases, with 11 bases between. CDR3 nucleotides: TGTGCCAGCAGCCCGGGACTTAGCTCTGGAAACACCATATATTTT. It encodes CASSPGLSSGNTIYF.